The present entry profiles one TCR beta chain with its context. The antigen it recognizes is unknown. No clone much larger than this one lies a single base away; base qualities are absent. Based on the germline V gene, the CDR1 and CDR2 sequences are MGHRA and YSYEKL. CDR3 length: 12 amino acids, cysteine to phenylalanine. Of the read, only the CDR3 DNA is kept; its 36 bases are in frame from base 1. V was cut back by 6 bases and J by 3 bases, leaving a gap of 9 bases between them. The data originate from a study of blood T cell repertoires in COVID-19 (TCRdb year 2020). Looking at the study overall: Samples covering the acute and convalescent phases of COVID-19 were provided by collaborators in the United States, Italy and Spain. The material from the prospective study consisted of cDNA or gDNA derived from T cells, B-cell-depleted T cells, or PBMCs. Where available, HLA class I and class II types were obtained from metadata supplied by the sample provider rather than from assay-based typing. Deeply sampled blood TCRbeta repertoires from subjects exposed to, actively infected with, or recovered from COVID-19 were included in the dataset. The samples were drawn from the first 160 participants of the ongoing ImmuneRACE study and from 1,254 subjects provided by 6 global collaborators. The sample metadata nearly always contained a de-identified subject ID, COVID-19 status, age in years and sex. The repertoires were released in a freely available public database intended as a resource for research on the immune response to SARS-CoV-2. What the study reported, not specific to this receptor: The amount of clinical and demographic metadata varied by source and participant and was provided uncurated.

Whole blood was collected in K2EDTA tubes by collaborating institutions according to the institutions' own protocols. For TCRbeta analysis, collaborators shipped samples as frozen whole blood, isolated PBMCs, or DNA extracted from either of those sample types. TCRbeta CDR3 regions were amplified from genomic DNA using the immunoSEQ Assay, a bias-controlled multiplex PCR. Concerning the study's data processing: Within the assay, amplification of reference gene primers was used to estimate how many nucleated cells each sample contained. To quantify the absolute abundance of each unique TCRbeta CDR3 rearrangement, sequence reads were collapsed and filtered. For each sample, productive Simpson clonality was calculated by taking the square root of Simpson's diversity index across productive rearrangements. Not all clones reach the TCRdb copy of this immuneACCESS table, which keeps in-frame sequences only. Checked studies attribute under half of the gap to unresolved V genes and leave the rest unexplained. V and J calls and clone size come straight from that table; D and trimming were deduced from the DNA. Here the sample has roughly 250,000 clones; more than 85% occur a single time. Clones ranked in the top ten supply about 0.8% of the sample.

This TCR came from a man younger than 45 with acute or convalescent COVID-19. What was sequenced was peripheral blood. The rearrangement combines TRBV4-1 with TRBJ2-7, with the D gene not clear enough to name. The sequenced DNA: TGCGCCAGCAGTCTTCGAGGCTACGAGCAGTACTTC. Translated, this is CASSLRGYEQYF.